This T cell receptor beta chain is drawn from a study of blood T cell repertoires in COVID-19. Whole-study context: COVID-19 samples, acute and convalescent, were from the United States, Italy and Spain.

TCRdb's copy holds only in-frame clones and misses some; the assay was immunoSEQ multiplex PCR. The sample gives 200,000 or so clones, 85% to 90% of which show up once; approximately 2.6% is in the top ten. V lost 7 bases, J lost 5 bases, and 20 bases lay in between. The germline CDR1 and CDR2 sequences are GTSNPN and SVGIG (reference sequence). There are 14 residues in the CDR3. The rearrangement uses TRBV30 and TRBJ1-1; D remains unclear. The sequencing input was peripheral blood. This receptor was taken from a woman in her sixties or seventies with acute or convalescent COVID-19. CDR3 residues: CAFQKDSGWTEAFF. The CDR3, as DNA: TGTGCCTTTCAAAAGGACTCCGGGTGGACTGAAGCTTTCTTT.